This TCR beta chain was recorded in a study of CD8 T cells in Susac syndrome. In blood CD8+ and CD4+ T cells, TCR beta underwent sequencing. While CD8+ and CD4+ T cells were isolated negatively, TEMRA cells were enriched by FACS. After extraction with the RNeasy kit, 0.5 to 1 ug of the RNA was reverse transcribed using random hexamers. TCRdb re-derived calls from the immunoSEQ multiplex PCR reads in MiXCR, one entry per CDR3 protein. The table lists a few hundred thousand distinct CDR3 sequences, around 84% of them singletons. The sequence was obtained from a human donor with multiple sclerosis. Sequencing was performed on CD8+ T cells from PBMCs.

The DNA for the CDR3 is TGTGCCAGCAGGTCCCCGGGAGGAACTGAAGCTTTCTTT. It specifies CASRSPGGTEAFF. The chain joins TRBV28 to TRBJ1-1; D gene uncertain. Germline V gene data show CDR1 as MDHEN and CDR2 as SYDVKM. Trimming took off 6 bases at V and 5 bases at J, with 13 bases between the two ends. The CDR3 extends over 13 amino acids.